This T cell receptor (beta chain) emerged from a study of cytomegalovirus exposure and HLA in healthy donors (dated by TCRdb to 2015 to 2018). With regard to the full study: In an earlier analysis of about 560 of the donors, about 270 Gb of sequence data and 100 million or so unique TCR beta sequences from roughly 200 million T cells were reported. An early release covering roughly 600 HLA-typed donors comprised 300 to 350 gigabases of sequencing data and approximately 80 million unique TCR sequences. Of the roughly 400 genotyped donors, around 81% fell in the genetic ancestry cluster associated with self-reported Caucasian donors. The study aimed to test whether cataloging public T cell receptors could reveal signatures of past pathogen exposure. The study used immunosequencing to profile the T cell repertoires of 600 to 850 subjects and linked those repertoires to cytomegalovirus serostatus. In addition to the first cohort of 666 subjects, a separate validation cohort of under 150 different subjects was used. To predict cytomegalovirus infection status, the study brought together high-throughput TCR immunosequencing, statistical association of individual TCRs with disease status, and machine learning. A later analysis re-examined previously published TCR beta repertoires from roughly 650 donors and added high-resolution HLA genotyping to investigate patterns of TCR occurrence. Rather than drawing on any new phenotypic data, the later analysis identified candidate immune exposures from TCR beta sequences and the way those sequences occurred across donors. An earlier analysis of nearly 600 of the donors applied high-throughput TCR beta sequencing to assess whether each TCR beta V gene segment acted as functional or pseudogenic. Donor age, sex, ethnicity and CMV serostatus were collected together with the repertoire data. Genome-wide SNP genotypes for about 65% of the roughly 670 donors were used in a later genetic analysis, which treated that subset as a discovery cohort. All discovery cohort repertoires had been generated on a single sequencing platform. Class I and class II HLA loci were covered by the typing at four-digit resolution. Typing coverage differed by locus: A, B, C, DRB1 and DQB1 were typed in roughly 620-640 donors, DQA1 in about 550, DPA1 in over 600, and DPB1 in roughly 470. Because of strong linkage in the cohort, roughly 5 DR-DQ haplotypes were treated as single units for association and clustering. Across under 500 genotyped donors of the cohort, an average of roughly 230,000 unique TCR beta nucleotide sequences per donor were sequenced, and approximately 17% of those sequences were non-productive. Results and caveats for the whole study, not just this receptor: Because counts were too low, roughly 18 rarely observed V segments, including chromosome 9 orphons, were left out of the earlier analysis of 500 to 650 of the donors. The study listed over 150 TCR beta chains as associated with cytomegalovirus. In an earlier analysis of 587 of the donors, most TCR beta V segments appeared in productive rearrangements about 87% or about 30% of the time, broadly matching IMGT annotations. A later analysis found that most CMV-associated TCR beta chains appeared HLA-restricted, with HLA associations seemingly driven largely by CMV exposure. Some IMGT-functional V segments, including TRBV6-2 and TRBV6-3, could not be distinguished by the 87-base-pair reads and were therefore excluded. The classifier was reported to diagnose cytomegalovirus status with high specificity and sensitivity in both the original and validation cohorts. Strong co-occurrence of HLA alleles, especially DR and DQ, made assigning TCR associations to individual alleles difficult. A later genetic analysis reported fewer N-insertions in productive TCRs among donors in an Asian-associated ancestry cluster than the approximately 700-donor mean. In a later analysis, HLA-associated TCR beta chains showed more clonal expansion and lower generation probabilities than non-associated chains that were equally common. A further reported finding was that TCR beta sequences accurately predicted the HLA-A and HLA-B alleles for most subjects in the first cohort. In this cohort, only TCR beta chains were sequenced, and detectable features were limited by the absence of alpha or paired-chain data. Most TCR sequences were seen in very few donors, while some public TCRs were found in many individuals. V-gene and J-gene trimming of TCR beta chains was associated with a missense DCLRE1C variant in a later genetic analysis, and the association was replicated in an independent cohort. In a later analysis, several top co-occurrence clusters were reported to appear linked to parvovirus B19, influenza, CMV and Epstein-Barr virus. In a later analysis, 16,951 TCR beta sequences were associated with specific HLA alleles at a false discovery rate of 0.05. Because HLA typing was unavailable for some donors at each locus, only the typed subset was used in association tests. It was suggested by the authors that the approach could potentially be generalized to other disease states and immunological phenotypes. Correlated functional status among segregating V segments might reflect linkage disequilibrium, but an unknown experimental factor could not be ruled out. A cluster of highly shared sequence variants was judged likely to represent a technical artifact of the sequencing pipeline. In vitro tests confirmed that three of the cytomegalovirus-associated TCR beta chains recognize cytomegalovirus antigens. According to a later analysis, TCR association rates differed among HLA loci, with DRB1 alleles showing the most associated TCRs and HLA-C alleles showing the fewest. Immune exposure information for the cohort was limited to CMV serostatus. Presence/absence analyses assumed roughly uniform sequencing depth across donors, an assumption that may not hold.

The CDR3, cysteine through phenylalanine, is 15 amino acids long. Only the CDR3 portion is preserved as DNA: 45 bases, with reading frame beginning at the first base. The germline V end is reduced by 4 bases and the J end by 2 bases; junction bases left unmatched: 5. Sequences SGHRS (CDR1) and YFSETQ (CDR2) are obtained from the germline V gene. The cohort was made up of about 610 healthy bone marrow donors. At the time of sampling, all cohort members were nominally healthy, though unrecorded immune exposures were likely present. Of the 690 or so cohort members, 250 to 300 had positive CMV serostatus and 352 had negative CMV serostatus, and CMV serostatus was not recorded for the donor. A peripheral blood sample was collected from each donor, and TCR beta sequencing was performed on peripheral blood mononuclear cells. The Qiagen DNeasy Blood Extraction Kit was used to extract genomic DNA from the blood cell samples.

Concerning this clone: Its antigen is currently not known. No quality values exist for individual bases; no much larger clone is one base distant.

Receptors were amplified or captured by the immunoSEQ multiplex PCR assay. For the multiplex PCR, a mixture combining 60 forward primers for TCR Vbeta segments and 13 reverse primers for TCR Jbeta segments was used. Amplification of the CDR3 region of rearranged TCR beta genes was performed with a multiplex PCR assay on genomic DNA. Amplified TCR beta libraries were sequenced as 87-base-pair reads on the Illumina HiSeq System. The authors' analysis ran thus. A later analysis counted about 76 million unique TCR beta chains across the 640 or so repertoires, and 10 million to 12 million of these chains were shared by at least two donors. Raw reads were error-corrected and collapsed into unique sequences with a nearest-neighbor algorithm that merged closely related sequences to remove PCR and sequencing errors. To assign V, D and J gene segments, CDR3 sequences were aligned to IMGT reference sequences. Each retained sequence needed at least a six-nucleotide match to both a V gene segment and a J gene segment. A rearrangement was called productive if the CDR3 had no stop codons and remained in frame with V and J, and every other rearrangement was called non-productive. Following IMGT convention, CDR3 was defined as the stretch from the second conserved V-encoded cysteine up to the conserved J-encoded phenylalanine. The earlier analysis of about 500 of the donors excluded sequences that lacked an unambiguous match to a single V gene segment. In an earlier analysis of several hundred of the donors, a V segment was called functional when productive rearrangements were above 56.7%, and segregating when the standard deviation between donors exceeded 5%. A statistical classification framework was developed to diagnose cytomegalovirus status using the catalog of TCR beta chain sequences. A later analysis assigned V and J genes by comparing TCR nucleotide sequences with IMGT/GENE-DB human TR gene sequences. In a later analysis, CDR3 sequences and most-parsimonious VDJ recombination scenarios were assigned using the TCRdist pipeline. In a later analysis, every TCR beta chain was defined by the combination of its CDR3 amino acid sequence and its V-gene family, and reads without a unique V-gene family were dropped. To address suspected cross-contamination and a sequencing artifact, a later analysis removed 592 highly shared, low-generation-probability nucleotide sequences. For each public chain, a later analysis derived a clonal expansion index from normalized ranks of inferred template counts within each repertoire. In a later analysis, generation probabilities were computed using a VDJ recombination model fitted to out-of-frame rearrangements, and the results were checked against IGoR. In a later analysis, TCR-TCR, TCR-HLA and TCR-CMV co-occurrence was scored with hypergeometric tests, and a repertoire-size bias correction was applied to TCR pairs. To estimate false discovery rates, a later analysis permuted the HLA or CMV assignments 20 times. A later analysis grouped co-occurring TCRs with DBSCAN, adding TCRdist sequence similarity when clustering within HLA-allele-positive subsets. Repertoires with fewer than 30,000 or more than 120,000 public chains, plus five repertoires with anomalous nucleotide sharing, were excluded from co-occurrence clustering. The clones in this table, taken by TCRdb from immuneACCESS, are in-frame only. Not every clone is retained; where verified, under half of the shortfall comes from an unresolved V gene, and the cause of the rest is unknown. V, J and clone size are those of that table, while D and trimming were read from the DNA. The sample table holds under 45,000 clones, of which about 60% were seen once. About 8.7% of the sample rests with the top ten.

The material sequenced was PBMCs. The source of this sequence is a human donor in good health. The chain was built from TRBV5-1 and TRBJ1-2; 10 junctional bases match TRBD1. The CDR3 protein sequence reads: CASSPGTGANYGYTF. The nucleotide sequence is TGCGCCAGCAGCCCCGGGACAGGGGCGAACTATGGCTACACCTTC.